Sequencing of this T cell receptor (beta chain) was carried out in a study of T cells in Graves' hyperthyroidism and ophthalmopathy. General study points: The model made its ophthalmopathy prediction, and onset followed a median approximately 6 months later. Most thyroid-expanded clonotypes above 0.001 were also found in blood.

TCR beta CDR3 regions were amplified from RNA transcripts. HTBI primers drove first-round RT-PCR of the TCR CDR3. TCRdb recomputed calls from the multiplex PCR reads with MiXCR, one row per CDR3 protein. The sample has hundreds of thousands of distinct CDR3 sequences, roughly 37% seen once; the top ten hold 7.5% to 9.5%. This clonotype has only a few counts. Its antigen is still unknown. One end of the junction is discordant with germline, which a read error may explain. Sequences were obtained from blood. The source is a man aged 18-30 years with Graves' hyperthyroidism.

CDR3 sequence (DNA): TGTGCTAGCAGCCTGACCCCGAGCACTGAAGCTTTCTTT. The encoded protein is CASSLTPSTEAFF. The V and J genes are TRBV7-7 and TRBJ1-1, with unresolved D. This CDR3 region has 13 residues. Germline assignment: CDR1 SSHAT and CDR2 FNYEAQ (reference sequence).